Following are 19 T cell receptor beta chains from one sample sequenced in a study of early T cells in non-severe SARS-CoV-2 infection. Via MiXCR, TCRdb re-called the 5' RACE reads, giving one row per CDR3 protein. Of about 25,000 distinct CDR3 sequences listed, approximately 5% are singletons. The sequenced sample was whole blood. The receptors shown here come from an adult who was a healthcare worker with PCR-confirmed SARS-CoV-2 infection or an uninfected control (not recorded which).

This clonotype was seen many times. The chain couples TRBV6-2 or TRBV6-3 to TRBJ1-5; 9 bases agree with TRBD1. CDR3 length equals 16 residues. The V segment lost 2 bases and the J segment 3 bases; nucleotides outside the gene matches: 5. Per the germline V gene, CDR1 is MNHEY and CDR2 is SVGEGT. The CDR3 sequence is CASSYQGTGHNQPQHF. CDR3 DNA: TGTGCCAGCAGTTACCAAGGGACAGGGCACAATCAGCCCCAGCATTTT.

This clonotype was detected ten times or more. The chain is built from TRBV29-1 and TRBJ2-7; 7 bases line up with TRBD1. Germline V CDR1 and CDR2: SQVTM, ANQGSEA. With 4 bases clipped from V and 7 bases from J, the junction kept 13 bases outside the gene matches. The CDR3 has 14 amino acids. This CDR3 reads CSVVPTGTIGEQYF. The DNA of the CDR3 is TGCAGCGTTGTACCGACAGGGACGATAGGTGAGCAGTACTTC.

This clonotype was counted ten times or more. This sequence joins TRBV20-1 and TRBJ1-2; 9 bases are a match to TRBD1. V shed 3 bases, J shed 2 bases, and the junction held 7 bases outside the gene matches. CDR1 DFQATT and CDR2 SNEGSKA come from the germline V gene (reference sequence). The CDR3 covers 15 residues. The CDR3 sequence is CSASAQDRGNYGYTF. The CDR3 region has the DNA TGCAGTGCTAGTGCTCAGGACAGGGGCAACTATGGCTACACCTTC.

The chain combines TRBV3-1 with TRBJ1-2, with 7 bases fitting TRBD1. The germline gives CDR1 LGHDT, CDR2 YNNKEL (reference sequence). The CDR3 consists of 15 residues. With 4 bases clipped from V and 8 bases from J, the junction kept 13 bases outside the gene matches. The CDR3 nucleotides read TGTGCCAGCAGCCCGCCTGGGACAGCGGTTGAAGGCTACACCTTC. Translation: CASSPPGTAVEGYTF.

This clonotype was found many times. The chain couples TRBV3-1 to TRBJ2-1, with D maybe TRBD1 (6 bases). The germline V and J ends were trimmed by 2 bases and 5 bases, with 10 bases remaining between them. Germline V lookup: CDR1 LGHDT, CDR2 YNNKEL (reference sequence). The CDR3 totals 14 residues. This chain's CDR3 is CASSQQGSDNEQFF. CDR3 nucleotide sequence: TGTGCCAGCAGCCAACAGGGGAGTGACAATGAGCAGTTCTTC.

This clonotype was seen ten or more times. The chain couples TRBV6-6 to TRBJ1-1; 10 bases are shared with TRBD1. From germline, CDR1 is MNHNY and CDR2 SVGAGI (reference sequence). This CDR3 is built from 14 residues. V trimming: 10 bases; J trimming: 0 bases; junction bases outside the gene matches: 5. CDR3 sequence (DNA): TGTGCCATCCGGGACAGGGGAATGAACACTGAAGCTTTCTTT. Its translation is CAIRDRGMNTEAFF.

This clonotype came up a few times. The chain couples TRBV4-1 to TRBJ2-1; D unresolved. Germline CDR1 MGHRA, CDR2 YSYEKL. Trimming pared 1 base from V and 4 bases from J, leaving 11 bases between. The CDR3 is 15 amino acids. The CDR3 region is CASSQGPQSYNEQFF. The CDR3, as DNA: TGCGCCAGCAGCCAAGGCCCCCAATCTTACAATGAGCAGTTCTTC.

This clonotype was seen ten or more times. The V call is TRBV6-2 or TRBV6-3, the J call TRBJ2-3; 7 bases fit TRBD2. The junction had 12 bases not matched to a gene; V was cut back by 11 bases and J by 4 bases. The CDR3 is 14 amino acids. Germline V CDR1 and CDR2: MNHEY, SVGEGT. The CDR3 loop reads CAAAGGLRADTQYF. CDR3 coding DNA: TGTGCCGCCGCCGGGGGACTAAGGGCAGATACGCAGTATTTT.

This clonotype was recorded many times. The rearrangement joins TRBV20-1 to TRBJ1-4; D not certain. V gave up 3 bases and J gave up 8 bases, with 19 bases separating them. The CDR3 totals 15 residues. Germline V gives CDR1 DFQATT, CDR2 SNEGSKA (reference sequence). Here the CDR3 DNA reads TGCAGTGCTAGCGAAGGTAGCACCACCGGAGAAAAACTGTTTTTT. Its protein is CSASEGSTTGEKLFF.

The chain employs TRBV6-1 and TRBJ1-1; D might be TRBD1 (6 bases). The CDR3 has 13 residues. Between the trimmed V and J ends, which lost 4 bases and 5 bases, there was a span of 11 bases. Germline V gene lookup returns CDR1 MNHNS and CDR2 SASEGT. This CDR3 is CASSVTGTTEAFF. For the CDR3, the DNA is TGTGCCAGCAGTGTTACCGGGACAACTGAAGCTTTCTTT.

Many counts were recorded for this clonotype. The gene calls are TRBV20-1 and TRBJ2-1; 9 bases agree with TRBD1. The CDR3 spans 10 residues. The junction had 1 base not matched to a gene; V was cut back by 6 bases and J by 10 bases. Germline CDR1 is DFQATT and CDR2 is SNEGSKA (reference sequence). The CDR3 DNA reads as TGCAGTGCCGGGACAGGGGAGCAGTTCTTC. Protein product: CSAGTGEQFF.

This clonotype was observed at least ten times. V usage is TRBV4-1 and J usage is TRBJ1-4; the match to TRBD1 covers 7 bases. The CDR3 is made up of 15 amino acids. With 2 bases clipped from V and 6 bases from J, the junction kept 6 bases outside the gene matches. Germline V CDR1 and CDR2: MGHRA, YSYEKL. As DNA, the CDR3 is TGCGCCAGCAGCCAACACCGACAGGGTTATGAAAAACTGTTTTTT. It is translated as CASSQHRQGYEKLFF.

This sequence joins TRBV7-4 and TRBJ2-7; the D is unclear. Germline assignment: CDR1 SGHVT and CDR2 SQSDAQ. The CDR3 extends over 16 amino acids. V was trimmed by 1 base and J by 2 bases, leaving 15 bases between them. The CDR3 is CASSLDLGQVTYEQYF. CDR3 in DNA: TGTGCCAGCAGCTTAGACTTAGGGCAGGTTACCTACGAGCAGTACTTC.

This clonotype was recorded many times. The chain uses TRBV28 and TRBJ1-4, with a possible D match to TRBD1 (5 bases). V gave up 5 bases and J gave up 0 bases, with 31 bases separating them. The CDR3 is 22 residues long. Germline lookup yields CDR1 MDHEN and CDR2 SYDVKM. Here the CDR3 reads CASSSGIRGGAATFATNEKLFF. CDR3 DNA sequence: TGTGCCAGCAGTAGTGGAATTCGGGGTGGGGCAGCCACCTTTGCAACTAATGAAAAACTGTTTTTT.

The sample holds many counts of this clonotype. The rearrangement uses TRBV6-6 and TRBJ1-2; 11 nucleotides line up with TRBD1. The CDR3 is made up of 13 amino acids. Trimming took 2 bases from V and 10 from J; bases not matched to a gene: 3. Germline CDR1 MNHNY, CDR2 SVGAGI (reference sequence). Here the CDR3 reads CASSYQDRGPYTF. The CDR3, as DNA: TGTGCCAGCAGTTACCAGGACAGGGGGCCCTACACCTTC.

This clonotype was counted many times. The chain joins TRBV11-2 to TRBJ2-3; the D is unclear. The CDR3 loop spans 13 amino acids. Trimming took 1 base from V and 6 from J, leaving 8 bases between them. Germline lookup yields CDR1 SGHAT and CDR2 FQNNGV. This CDR3 reads CASSLGPTDTQYF. The CDR3 nucleotides read TGTGCCAGCAGCTTAGGACCAACCGATACGCAGTATTTT.

This clonotype was seen more than once but under ten times. This chain links TRBV12-3 or TRBV12-4 with TRBJ1-6; TRBD1 matches 7 bases. The CDR3 extends over 14 amino acids. V shed 10 bases and J 9 bases; nucleotides not matched to a gene: 12. In DNA, the CDR3 is TGTGCCATTCAAAGAGGGACAGCGGCTTCACCCCTCCACTTT. Its protein is CAIQRGTAASPLHF.

This clonotype was seen many times. This chain connects TRBV2 to TRBJ2-7; the match to TRBD2 covers 7 bases. CDR3 size: 12 residues. Germline-derived CDR1 and CDR2 are SNHLY and FYNNEI. V lost 6 bases to trimming and J lost 2 bases; unmatched junction nucleotides: 1. CDR3 nucleotide sequence: TGTGCCAGCAGGGGGACTACCTACGAGCAGTACTTC. It specifies CASRGTTYEQYF.

A word on this clonotype: Mismatch with germline at one junction end may stem from a read error. The chain uses TRBV5-1 and TRBJ1-1; possible D gene TRBD1, 6 bases. This CDR3 contains 13 residues. Germline values: CDR1 SGHRS, CDR2 YFSETQ. Here the CDR3 reads CASNLDRNTEAFF. The CDR3 DNA reads TGCGCCAGCAACTTGGACAGGAACACTGAAGCTTTCTTT.